One sample yielded the 4 T cell receptor beta chains listed below, sequenced in a study of technical replicates of blood from a handful of donors. Only in-frame clones appear in the TCRdb table, and some are missing; sequencing was by immunoSEQ multiplex PCR. Here the sample spans about 100,000 clones, 85% to 95% being singletons. Material for sequencing was T cells isolated from PBMCs. The receptors here all came from a human donor in good health.

The chain employs TRBV7-9 and TRBJ2-1; 7 nucleotides line up with TRBD2. CDR1 and CDR2 from the germline V gene are SEHNR and FQNEAQ (reference sequence). The CDR3 is 16 amino acids. The V segment lost 3 bases and the J segment 10 bases; nucleotides outside the gene matches: 15. CDR3 nucleotide sequence: TGTGCCAGCAGCTTCCCCCGGGGGGAAAGTGGTGGGGAGCAGTTCTTC. Encoded protein: CASSFPRGESGGEQFF.

This chain uses TRBV29-1 with TRBJ2-5, with 10 bases aligning to TRBD2. Trimming cost V 6 bases and J 4 bases; bases outside gene matches: 14. The CDR3 has 16 residues. In germline, CDR1 is SQVTM, CDR2 ANQGSEA. CDR3 nucleotide sequence: TGCAGCGTCCTTATGGCTAGCGGGAGCGGTGGAGAGACCCAGTACTTC. Residues: CSVLMASGSGGETQYF.

The gene calls are TRBV19 and TRBJ1-5, with D possibly being TRBD1 (6 bases). Trimming stripped 6 bases from V and 5 bases from J, with 11 bases between. CDR1 LNHDA and CDR2 SQIVND come from the germline V gene (reference sequence). CDR3 length equals 13 residues. The CDR3 reads CASRGRGDQPQHF. CDR3 nucleotide sequence: TGTGCCAGTAGGGGCAGGGGTGATCAGCCCCAGCATTTT.

V and J are TRBV9 and TRBJ1-3; D not certain. Germline CDR1 reads SGDLS; CDR2 reads YYNGEE. Deletions cut 4 bases from V and 0 bases from J, with 5 bases between. CDR3 length: 13 amino acids. The CDR3 sequence is CASSYYSGNTIYF. CDR3 DNA: TGTGCCAGCAGCTATTACTCTGGAAACACCATATATTTT.